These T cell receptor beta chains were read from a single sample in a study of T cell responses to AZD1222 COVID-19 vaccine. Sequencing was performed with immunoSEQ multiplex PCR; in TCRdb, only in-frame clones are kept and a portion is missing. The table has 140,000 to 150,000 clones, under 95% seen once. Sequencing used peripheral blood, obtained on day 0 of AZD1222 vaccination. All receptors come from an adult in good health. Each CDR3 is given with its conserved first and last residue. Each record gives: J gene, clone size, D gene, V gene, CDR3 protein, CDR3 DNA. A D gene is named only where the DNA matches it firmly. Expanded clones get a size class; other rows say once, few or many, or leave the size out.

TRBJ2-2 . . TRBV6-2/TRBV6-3 CASSWRGVSGELFF TGTGCCAGCAGTTGGAGGGGGGTGTCCGGGGAGCTGTTTTTT
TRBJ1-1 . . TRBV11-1 CASSRTGGAEAFF TGTGCCAGCAGCCGAACGGGTGGAGCTGAAGCTTTCTTT
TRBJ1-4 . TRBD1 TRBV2 CASSQIDRGDEKLFF TGTGCCAGCAGTCAAATTGACAGGGGCGACGAAAAACTGTTTTTT
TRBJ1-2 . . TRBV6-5 CASSYSRQNYGYTF TGTGCCAGCAGTTACTCGAGGCAGAACTATGGCTACACCTTC
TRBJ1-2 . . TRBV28 CASSKGDYGYTF TGTGCCAGCAGTAAGGGAGACTATGGCTACACCTTC
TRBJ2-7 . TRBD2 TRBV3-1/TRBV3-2 CASSQFAGAYEQYF TGTGCCAGCAGCCAGTTCGCGGGGGCCTACGAGCAGTACTTC
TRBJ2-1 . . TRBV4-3 CASSGKTVKFF TGCGCCAGCAGCGGGAAGACAGTTAAGTTCTTC
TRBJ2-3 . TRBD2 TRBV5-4 CASSVLAGGRGDTQYF TGTGCCAGCAGCGTTCTAGCGGGGGGGCGGGGAGATACGCAGTATTTT
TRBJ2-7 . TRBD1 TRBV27 CASRGQGAGEQYF TGTGCCAGCAGAGGACAGGGGGCAGGCGAGCAGTACTTC
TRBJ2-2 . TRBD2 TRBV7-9 CASSLGGGTTGELFF TGTGCCAGCAGCCTCGGGGGAGGGACGACCGGGGAGCTGTTTTTT
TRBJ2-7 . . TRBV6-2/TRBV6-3 CASSFGRSVEQYF TGTGCCAGCAGTTTCGGGCGGTCAGTCGAGCAGTACTTC
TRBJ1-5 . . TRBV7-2 CASSLAGRAGQPQHF TGTGCCAGCAGCTTAGCGGGCAGAGCCGGTCAGCCCCAGCATTTT
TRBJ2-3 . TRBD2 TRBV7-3 CASSLQAGGPDTQYF TGTGCCAGCAGCTTACAAGCGGGGGGGCCCGATACGCAGTATTTT
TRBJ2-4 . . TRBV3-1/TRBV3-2 CASSQGGRGYF TGTGCCAGCAGCCAAGGCGGCAGAGGGTACTTC
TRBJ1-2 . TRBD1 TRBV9 CASRDGQGAHGYTF TGTGCCAGCAGGGATGGACAGGGGGCGCATGGCTACACCTTC
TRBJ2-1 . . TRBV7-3 CASSLRESELLSNEQFF TGTGCCAGCAGCTTAAGGGAGTCTGAGCTCCTAAGCAATGAGCAGTTCTTC
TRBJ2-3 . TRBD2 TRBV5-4 CASSRGGARADTQYF TGTGCCAGCAGCCGCGGGGGGGCCAGGGCAGATACGCAGTATTTT
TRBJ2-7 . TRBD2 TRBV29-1 CSVGHGRELYEQYF TGCAGCGTTGGGCATGGGCGGGAGTTGTACGAGCAGTACTTC
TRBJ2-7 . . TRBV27 CASSLGRGYEQYF TGTGCCAGCAGTTTAGGCAGGGGTTACGAGCAGTACTTC
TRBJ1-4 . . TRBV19 CASSWRQWEKLFF TGTGCCAGTAGTTGGCGACAGTGGGAAAAACTGTTTTTT
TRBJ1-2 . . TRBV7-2 CASSFSLDSYGYTF TGTGCCAGCAGTTTCTCGCTGGACAGCTATGGCTACACCTTC
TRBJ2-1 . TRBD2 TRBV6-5 CASSYSAGGHNEQFF TGTGCCAGCAGTTACTCAGCGGGGGGCCACAATGAGCAGTTCTTC
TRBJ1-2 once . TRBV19 CASSIDREYGYTF TGTGCCAGTAGTATAGACAGGGAATATGGCTACACCTTC
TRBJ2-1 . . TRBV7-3 CASSLQGYQSEQFF TGTGCCAGCAGCTTACAGGGTTATCAGTCTGAGCAGTTCTTC
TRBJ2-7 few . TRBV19 CASSRRTNSYEQYF TGTGCCAGTAGTAGACGGACGAACTCCTACGAGCAGTACTTC
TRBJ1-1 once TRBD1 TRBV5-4 CASSFWTGANTEAFF TGTGCCAGCAGCTTTTGGACAGGGGCGAACACTGAAGCTTTCTTT
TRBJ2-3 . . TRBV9 CASSEGTPDTQYF TGTGCCAGCAGCGAAGGGACCCCGGATACGCAGTATTTT
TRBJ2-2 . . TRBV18 CASSPPAAELNTGELFF TGTGCCAGCTCACCACCCGCAGCGGAACTCAACACCGGGGAGCTGTTTTTT
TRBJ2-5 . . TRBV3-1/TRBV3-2 CASSPPETQYF TGTGCCAGCAGCCCCCCAGAGACCCAGTACTTC
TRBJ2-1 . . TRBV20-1 CSARNGNEQFF TGCAGTGCTAGGAATGGGAATGAGCAGTTCTTC
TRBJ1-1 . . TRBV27 CASSLLSGLNTEAFF TGTGCCAGCAGTTTACTGTCAGGGCTCAACACTGAAGCTTTCTTT
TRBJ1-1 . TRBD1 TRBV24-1 CATSDSGTGGSEAFF TGTGCCACCAGTGATTCCGGGACAGGGGGTTCGGAAGCTTTCTTT
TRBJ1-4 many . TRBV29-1 CSCGDPPTNEKLFF TGCAGCTGCGGGGACCCTCCAACTAATGAAAAACTGTTTTTT
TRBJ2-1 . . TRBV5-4 CASSLGAGHEQFF TGTGCCAGCAGCTTGGGGGCCGGGCATGAGCAGTTCTTC
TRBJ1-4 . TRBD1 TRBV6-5 CASSYRGQGTNEKLFF TGTGCCAGCAGTTACAGGGGACAGGGAACTAATGAAAAACTGTTTTTT
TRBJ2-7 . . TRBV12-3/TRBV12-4 CASSLSGLIEQYF TGTGCCAGCAGTTTGTCAGGACTCATCGAGCAGTACTTC
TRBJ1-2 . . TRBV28 CASSQWDGSYGYTF TGTGCCAGCAGTCAATGGGACGGATCCTATGGCTACACCTTC
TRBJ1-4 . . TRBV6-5 CASTQERWAGEKLFF TGTGCCAGCACCCAAGAGCGATGGGCGGGAGAAAAACTGTTTTTT
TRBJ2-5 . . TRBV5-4 CASSLEQGGETQYF TGTGCCAGCAGCTTGGAACAGGGAGGGGAGACCCAGTACTTC
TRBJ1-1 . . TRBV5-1 CASSLVVEGTEAFF TGCGCCAGCAGCTTAGTTGTGGAAGGAACTGAAGCTTTCTTT
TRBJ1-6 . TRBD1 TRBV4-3 CASSHHRGGDSPLHF TGCGCCAGCAGCCACCACAGGGGTGGGGATTCACCCCTCCACTTT